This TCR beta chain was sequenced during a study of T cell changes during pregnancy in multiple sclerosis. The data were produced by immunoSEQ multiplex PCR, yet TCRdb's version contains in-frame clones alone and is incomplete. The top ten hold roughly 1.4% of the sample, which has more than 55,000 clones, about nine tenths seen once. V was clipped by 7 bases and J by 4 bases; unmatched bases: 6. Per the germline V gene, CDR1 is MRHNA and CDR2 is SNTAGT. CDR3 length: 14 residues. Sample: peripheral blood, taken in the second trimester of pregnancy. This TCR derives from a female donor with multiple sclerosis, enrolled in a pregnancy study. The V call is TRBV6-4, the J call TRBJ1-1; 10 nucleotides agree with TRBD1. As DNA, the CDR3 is TGTGCCAGCACCCTGGACAGGGGGAGCACTGAAGCTTTCTTT. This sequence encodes CASTLDRGSTEAFF.